The T cell receptor beta chain described here comes from a study of shared clonotypes between healthy human individuals. The CDR3 consists of 15 residues. CDR1 and CDR2 from the germline V gene are MNHNY and SVGAGI (reference sequence). V shed 2 bases and J 2 bases; nucleotides not matched to a gene: 0. As concerns this clone: The antigen is undetermined.

Clones were read by immunoSEQ multiplex PCR, and TCRdb kept only the in-frame ones, dropping some. The repertoire holds approximately 2,000,000 clones, with less than 95% as singletons. Findings and caveats of the study: The sharing of about 5.3% of naive CD4 clonotypes was seen across a handful of donors.

The clonotype comes from a man aged 18 to 30 in good health. Some clones in this sample may be carry-over from other donors' samples. The specimen sequenced was naive CD4+ T cells from PBMCs. Subset indicated: CD45RA+ positively selected. The gene calls are TRBV6-6 and TRBJ2-6; 7 bases map to TRBD1. CDR3 bases: TGTGCCAGCAGTTACACAGGGGCTGGGGCCAACGTCCTGACTTTC. This gives the protein CASSYTGAGANVLTF.